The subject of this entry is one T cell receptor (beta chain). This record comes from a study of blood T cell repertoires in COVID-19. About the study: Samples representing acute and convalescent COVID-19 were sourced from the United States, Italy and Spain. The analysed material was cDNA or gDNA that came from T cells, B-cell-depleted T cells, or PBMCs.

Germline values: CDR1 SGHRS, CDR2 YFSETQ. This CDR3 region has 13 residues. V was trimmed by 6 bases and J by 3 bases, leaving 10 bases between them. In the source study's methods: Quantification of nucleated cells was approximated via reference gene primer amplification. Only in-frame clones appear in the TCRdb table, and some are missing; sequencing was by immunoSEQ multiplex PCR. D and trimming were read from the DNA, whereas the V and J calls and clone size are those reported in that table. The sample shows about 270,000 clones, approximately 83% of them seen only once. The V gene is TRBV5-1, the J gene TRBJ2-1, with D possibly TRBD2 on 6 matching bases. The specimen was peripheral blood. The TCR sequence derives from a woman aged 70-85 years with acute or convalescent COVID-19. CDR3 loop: CASTISGYNEQFF. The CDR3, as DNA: TGCGCCAGCACAATTAGCGGCTACAATGAGCAGTTCTTC.